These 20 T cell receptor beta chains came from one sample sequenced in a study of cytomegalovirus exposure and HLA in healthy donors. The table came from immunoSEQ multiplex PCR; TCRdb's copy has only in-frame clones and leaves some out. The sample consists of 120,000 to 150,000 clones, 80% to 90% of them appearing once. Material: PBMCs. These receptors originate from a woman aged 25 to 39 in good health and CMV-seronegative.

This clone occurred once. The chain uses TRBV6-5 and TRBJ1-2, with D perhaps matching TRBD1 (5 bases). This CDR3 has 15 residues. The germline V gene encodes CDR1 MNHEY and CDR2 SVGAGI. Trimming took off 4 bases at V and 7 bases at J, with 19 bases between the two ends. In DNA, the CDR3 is TGTGCCAGCAGTTCCGGGGGGGGAGCTCCTCGTGGCTACACCTTC. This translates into CASSSGGGAPRGYTF.

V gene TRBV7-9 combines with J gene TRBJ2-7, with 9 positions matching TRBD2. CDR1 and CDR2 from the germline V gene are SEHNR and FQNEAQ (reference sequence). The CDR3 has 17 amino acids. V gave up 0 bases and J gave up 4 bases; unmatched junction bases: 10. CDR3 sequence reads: CASSLARPSGEFYEQYF. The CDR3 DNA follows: TGTGCCAGCAGCTTAGCGCGTCCTAGCGGGGAATTTTACGAGCAGTACTTC.

DNA for the CDR3: TGTGCCAGCAGCTTAGACGGGGGACCGGAGACCCAGTACTTC. Encoded protein: CASSLDGGPETQYF. The chain couples TRBV7-7 to TRBJ2-5; TRBD2 is a possible D gene (6 bases). V dropped 1 base and J dropped 5 bases, with 11 bases sitting between them. Per germline, CDR1 SSHAT and CDR2 FNYEAQ (reference sequence). This CDR3 is built from 14 residues.

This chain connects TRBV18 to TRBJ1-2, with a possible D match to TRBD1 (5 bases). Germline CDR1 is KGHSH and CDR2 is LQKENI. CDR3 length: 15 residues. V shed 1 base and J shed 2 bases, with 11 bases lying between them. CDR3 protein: CASSPLPDKNYGYTF. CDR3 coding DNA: TGTGCCAGCTCACCACTCCCGGACAAAAACTATGGCTACACCTTC.

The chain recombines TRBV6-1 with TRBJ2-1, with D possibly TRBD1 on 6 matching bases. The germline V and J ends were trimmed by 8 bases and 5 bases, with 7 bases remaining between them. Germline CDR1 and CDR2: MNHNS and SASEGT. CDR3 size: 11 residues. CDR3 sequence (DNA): TGTGCCAGCCCAGGGGACAATGAGCAGTTCTTC. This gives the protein CASPGDNEQFF.

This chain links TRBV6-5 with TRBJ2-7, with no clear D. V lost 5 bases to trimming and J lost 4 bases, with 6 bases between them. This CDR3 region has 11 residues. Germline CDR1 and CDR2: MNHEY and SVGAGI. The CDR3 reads CASSTQYEQYF. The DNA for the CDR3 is TGTGCCAGCAGTACACAGTACGAGCAGTACTTC.

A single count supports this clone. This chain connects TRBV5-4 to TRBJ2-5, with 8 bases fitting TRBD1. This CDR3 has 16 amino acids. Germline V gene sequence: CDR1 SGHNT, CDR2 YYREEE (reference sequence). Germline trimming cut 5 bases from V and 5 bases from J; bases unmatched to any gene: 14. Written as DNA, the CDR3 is TGTGCCAGCAGATATTATTCCGGGACAGGCCTGGAGACCCAGTACTTC. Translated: CASRYYSGTGLETQYF.

The CDR3 protein is CASGSGDWGNQPQHF. The CDR3 DNA is TGTGCTAGTGGATCGGGGGATTGGGGCAATCAGCCCCAGCATTTT. The chain is built from TRBV12-5 and TRBJ1-5, with D tentatively TRBD1 (5 bases). This CDR3 comprises 15 residues. The germline V and J ends were trimmed by 6 bases and 2 bases, with 14 bases remaining between them. Germline lookup yields CDR1 LGHNT and CDR2 FRNRAP.

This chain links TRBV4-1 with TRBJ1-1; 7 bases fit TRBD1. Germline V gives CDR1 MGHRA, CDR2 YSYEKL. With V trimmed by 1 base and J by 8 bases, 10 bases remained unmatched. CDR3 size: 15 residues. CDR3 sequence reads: CASSQARGQPTEAFF. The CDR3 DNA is TGCGCCAGCAGCCAAGCAAGGGGACAGCCTACAGAAGCTTTCTTT.

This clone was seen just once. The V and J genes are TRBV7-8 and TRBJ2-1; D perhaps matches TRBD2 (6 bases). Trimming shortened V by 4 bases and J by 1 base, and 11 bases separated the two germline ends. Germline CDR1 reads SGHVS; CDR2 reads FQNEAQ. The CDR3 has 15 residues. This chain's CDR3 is CASSSGSGSYNEQFF. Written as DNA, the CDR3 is TGTGCCAGCAGCTCCGGGAGCGGGTCCTACAATGAGCAGTTCTTC. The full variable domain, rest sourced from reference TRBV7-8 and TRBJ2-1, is GAGVSQSPRYKVAKRGQDVALRCDPISGHVSLFWYQQALGQGPEFLTYFQNEAQLDKSGLPSDRFFAERPEGSVSTLKIQRTQQEDSAVYLCASSSGSGSYNEQFFGPGTRLTVL.

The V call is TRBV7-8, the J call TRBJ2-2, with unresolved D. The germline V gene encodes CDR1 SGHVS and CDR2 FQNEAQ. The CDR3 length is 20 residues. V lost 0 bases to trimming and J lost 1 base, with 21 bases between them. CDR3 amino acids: CASSLALLVSPKENTGELFF. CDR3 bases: TGTGCCAGCAGCTTAGCGCTCCTAGTTTCCCCCAAGGAGAACACCGGGGAGCTGTTTTTT.

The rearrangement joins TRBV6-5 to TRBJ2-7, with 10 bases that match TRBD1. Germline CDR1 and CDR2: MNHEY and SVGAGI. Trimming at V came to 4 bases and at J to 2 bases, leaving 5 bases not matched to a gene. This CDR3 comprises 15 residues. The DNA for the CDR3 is TGTGCCAGCAGTTCCGCGGGACAGGGGACCTACGAGCAGTACTTC. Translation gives CASSSAGQGTYEQYF.

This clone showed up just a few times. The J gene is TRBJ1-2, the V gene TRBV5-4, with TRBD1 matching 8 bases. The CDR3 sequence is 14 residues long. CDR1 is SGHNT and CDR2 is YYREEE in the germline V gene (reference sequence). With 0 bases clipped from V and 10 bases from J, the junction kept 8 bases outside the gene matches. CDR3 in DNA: TGTGCCAGCAGCTTGGCCGAACAGGGGGTTGACTACACCTTC. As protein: CASSLAEQGVDYTF.

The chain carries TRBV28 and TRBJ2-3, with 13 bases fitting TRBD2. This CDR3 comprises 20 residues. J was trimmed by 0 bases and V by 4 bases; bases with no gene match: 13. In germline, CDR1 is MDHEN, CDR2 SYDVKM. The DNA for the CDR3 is TGTGCCAGCAGTTCAAGAGATTGGGGACTAGCGGGGAAAAGCACAGATACGCAGTATTTT. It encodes CASSSRDWGLAGKSTDTQYF.

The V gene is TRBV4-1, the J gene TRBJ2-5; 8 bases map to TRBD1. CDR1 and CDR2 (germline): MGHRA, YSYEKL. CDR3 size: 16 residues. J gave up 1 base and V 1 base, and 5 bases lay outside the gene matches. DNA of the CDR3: TGCGCCAGCAGCCAAGGTTGGACAGGGACCCAAGAGACCCAGTACTTC. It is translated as CASSQGWTGTQETQYF.

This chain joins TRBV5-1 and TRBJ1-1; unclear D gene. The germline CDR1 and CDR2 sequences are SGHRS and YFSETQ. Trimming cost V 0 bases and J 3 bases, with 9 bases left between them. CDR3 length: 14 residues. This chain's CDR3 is CASSLGRGYTEAFF. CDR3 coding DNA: TGCGCCAGCAGCTTGGGTCGAGGCTACACTGAAGCTTTCTTT.

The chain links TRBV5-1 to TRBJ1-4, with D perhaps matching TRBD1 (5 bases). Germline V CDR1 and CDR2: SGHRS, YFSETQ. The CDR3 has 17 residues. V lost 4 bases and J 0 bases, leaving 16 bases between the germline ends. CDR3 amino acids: CASSPDAGKATNEKLFF. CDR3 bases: TGCGCCAGCAGCCCGGATGCAGGGAAGGCAACTAATGAAAAACTGTTTTTT.

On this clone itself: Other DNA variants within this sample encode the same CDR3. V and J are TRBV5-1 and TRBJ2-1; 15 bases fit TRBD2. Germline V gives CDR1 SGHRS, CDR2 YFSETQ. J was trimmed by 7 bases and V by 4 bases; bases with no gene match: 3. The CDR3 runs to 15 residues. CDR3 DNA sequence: TGCGCCAGCAGCCTGGGACTAGCGGGGGGAAATGAGCAGTTCTTC. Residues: CASSLGLAGGNEQFF.

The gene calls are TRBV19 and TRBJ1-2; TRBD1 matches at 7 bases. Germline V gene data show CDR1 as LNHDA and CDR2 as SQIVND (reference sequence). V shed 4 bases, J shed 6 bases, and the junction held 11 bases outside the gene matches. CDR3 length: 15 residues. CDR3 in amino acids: CASSTPDRNIHGYTF. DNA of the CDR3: TGTGCCAGTAGTACCCCGGACAGGAATATCCATGGCTACACCTTC. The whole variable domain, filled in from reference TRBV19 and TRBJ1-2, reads DGGITQSPKYLFRKEGQNVTLSCEQNLNHDAMYWYRQDPGQGLRLIYYSQIVNDFQKGDIAEGYSVSREKKESFPLTVTSAQKNPTAFYLCASSTPDRNIHGYTFGSGTRLTVV.

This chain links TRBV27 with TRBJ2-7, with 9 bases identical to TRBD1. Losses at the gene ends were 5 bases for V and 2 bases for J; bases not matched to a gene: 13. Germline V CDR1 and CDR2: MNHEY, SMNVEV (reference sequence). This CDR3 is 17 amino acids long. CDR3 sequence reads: CASSPGWGQGSPYEQYF. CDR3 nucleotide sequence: TGTGCCAGCAGTCCAGGTTGGGGACAGGGTTCCCCCTACGAGCAGTACTTC.